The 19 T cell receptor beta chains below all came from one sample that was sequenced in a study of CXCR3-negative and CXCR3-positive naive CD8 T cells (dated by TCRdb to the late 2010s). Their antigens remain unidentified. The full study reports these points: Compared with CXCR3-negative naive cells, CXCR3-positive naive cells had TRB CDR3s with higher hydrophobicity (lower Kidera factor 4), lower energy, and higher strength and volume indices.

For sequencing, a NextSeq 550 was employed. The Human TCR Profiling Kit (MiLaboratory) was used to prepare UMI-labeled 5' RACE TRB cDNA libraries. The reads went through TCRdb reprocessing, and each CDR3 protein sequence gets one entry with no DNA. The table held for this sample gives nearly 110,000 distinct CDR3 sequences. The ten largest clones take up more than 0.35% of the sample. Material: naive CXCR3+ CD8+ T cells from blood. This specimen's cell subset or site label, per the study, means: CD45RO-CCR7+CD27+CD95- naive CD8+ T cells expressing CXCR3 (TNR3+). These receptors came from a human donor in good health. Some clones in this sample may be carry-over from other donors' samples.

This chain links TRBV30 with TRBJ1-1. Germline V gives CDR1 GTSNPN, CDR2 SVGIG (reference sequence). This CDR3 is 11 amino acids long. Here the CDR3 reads CAWSEYTQAFF.

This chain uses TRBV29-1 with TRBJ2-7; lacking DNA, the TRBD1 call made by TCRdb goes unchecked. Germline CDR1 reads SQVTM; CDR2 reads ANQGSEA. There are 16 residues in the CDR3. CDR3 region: CSVEGRGQGTYYEPYF.

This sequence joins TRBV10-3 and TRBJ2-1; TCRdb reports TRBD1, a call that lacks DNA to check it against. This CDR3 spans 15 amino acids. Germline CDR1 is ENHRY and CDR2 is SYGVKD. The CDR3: CAISGGQGAADEQFF.

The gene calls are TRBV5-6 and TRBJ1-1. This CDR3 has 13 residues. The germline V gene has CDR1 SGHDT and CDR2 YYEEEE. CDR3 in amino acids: CASSETPNTEAFF.

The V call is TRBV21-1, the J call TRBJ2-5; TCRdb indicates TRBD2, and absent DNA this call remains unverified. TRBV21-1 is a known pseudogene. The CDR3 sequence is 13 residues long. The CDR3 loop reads CASSKWAATYQYF.

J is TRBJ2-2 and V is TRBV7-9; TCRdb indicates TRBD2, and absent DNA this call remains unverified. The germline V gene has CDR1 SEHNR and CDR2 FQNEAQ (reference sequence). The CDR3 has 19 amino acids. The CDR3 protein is CASSGRTSGDPIDTGELFF. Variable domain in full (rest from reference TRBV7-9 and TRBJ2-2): DTGVSQNPRHKITKRGQNVTFRCDPISEHNRLYWYRQTLGQGPEFLTYFQNEAQLEKSRLLSDRFSAERPKGSFSTLEIQRTEQGDSAMYLCASSGRTSGDPIDTGELFFGEGSRLTVL.

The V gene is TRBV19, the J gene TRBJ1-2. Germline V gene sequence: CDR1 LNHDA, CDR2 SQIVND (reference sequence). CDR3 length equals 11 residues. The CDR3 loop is CVSNSAISYTF.

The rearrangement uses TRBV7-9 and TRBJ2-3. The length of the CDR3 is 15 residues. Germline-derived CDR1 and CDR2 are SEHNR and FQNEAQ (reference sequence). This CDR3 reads CASSLSGSGTDTQYF.

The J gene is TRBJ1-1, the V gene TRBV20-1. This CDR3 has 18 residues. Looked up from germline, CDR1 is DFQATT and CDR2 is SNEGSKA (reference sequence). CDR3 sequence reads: CSALALSGELFMNTEAFF.

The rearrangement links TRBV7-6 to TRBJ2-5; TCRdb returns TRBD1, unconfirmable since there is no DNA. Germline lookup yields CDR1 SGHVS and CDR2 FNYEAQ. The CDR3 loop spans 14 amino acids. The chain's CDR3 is CASSSGTVGFDQYF.

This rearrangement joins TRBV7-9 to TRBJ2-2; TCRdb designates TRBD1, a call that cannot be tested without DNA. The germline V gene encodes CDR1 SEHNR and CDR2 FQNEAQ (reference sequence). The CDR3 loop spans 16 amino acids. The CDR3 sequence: CASSSTGGKYTGELFF.

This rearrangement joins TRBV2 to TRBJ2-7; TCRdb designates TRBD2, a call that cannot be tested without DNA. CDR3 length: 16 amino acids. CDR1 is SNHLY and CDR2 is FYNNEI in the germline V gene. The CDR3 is CASSELADPFTYEQYF.

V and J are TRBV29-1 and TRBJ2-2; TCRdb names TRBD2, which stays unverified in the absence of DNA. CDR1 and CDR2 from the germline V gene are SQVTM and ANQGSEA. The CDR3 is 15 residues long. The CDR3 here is CSVVRLAENTGELFF.

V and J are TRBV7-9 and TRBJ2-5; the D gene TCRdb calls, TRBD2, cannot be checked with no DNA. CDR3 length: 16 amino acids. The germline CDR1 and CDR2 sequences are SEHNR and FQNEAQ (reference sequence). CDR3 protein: CASSITSGGVQETQYF.

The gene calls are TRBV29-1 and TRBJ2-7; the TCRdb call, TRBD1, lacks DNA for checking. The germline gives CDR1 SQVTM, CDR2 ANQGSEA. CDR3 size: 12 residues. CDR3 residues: CSVEGIGGGQYF.

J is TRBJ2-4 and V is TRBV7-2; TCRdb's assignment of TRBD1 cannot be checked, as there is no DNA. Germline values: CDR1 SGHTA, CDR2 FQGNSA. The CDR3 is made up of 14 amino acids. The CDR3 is CASSQGGITNIQYF.

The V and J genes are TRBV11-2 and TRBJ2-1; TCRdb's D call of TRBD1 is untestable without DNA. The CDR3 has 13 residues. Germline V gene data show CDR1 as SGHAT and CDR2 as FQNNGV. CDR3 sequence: CASSLRGNNEQFF.

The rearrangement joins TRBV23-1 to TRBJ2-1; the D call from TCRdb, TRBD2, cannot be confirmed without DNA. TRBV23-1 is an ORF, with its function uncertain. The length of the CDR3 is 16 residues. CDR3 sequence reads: CASSLRLPGTPNEQFF.

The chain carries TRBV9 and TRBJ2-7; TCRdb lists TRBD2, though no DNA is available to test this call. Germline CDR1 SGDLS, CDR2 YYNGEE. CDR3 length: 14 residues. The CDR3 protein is CASSSSDYPYEQYF.